Following are 7 T cell receptor beta chains from one sample sequenced in a study of T-cell reconstitution after alpha-beta-depleted transplantation in children. Unique molecular identifiers were used in preparing the TCRbeta library. TCRdb ran MiXCR on the PCR reads and lists one entry per CDR3 protein. The data show roughly 200,000 distinct CDR3 sequences, around 9.6% seen once. Material: PBMCs from the stem cell graft donor, obtained from the stem cell graft. These receptors all come from a human donor who donated a stem cell graft to a child with acute lymphoblastic leukemia.

The CDR3 protein is CASRPSLGSPGDTQYF. The DNA of the CDR3 is TGCGCCAGCAGACCATCTCTAGGTTCCCCCGGAGATACGCAGTATTTT. The genes are TRBV5-1 and TRBJ2-3; D remains unclear. The length of the CDR3 is 16 residues. V lost 5 bases to trimming and J lost 5 bases, with 21 bases between them. From germline, CDR1 is SGHRS and CDR2 YFSETQ.

Ten or more counts support this clonotype. The rearrangement uses TRBV20-1 and TRBJ2-1, with a possible D match to TRBD2 (7 bases). The length of the CDR3 is 13 residues. Germline CDR1 and CDR2: DFQATT and SNEGSKA (reference sequence). CDR3 sequence (DNA): TGCAGCTTTTGGGGAGGGGGCTACAATGAGCAGTTCTTC. Translating gives CSFWGGGYNEQFF.

This clonotype turned up a few times. This chain uses TRBV6-2 or TRBV6-3 with TRBJ2-5, with TRBD2 identical over 12 bases. Trimming cost V 5 bases and J 0 bases; bases outside gene matches: 13. Germline lookup yields CDR1 MNHEY and CDR2 SVGEGT. The CDR3 spans 19 residues. The CDR3 loop is CASSLTNGLAGYYQETQYF. In nucleotides, the CDR3 is TGTGCCAGCAGTCTAACCAACGGACTAGCGGGGTACTACCAAGAGACCCAGTACTTC.

This chain uses TRBV6-2 or TRBV6-3 with TRBJ1-1; possible D gene TRBD1, 5 bases. Germline lookup yields CDR1 MNHEY and CDR2 SVGEGT. The CDR3 length is 17 residues. V shed 5 bases and J shed 4 bases, with 23 bases lying between them. The CDR3 reads CASSPWPHTGGTTEAFF. The CDR3 DNA reads TGTGCCAGCAGTCCTTGGCCCCACACGGGCGGGACCACTGAAGCTTTCTTT.

This chain uses TRBV12-3 or TRBV12-4 with TRBJ1-5, with 7 bases matching TRBD1. V lost 10 bases and J lost 6; bases outside the gene matches: 6. The CDR3 extends over 12 amino acids. The CDR3 spells CATKQGTQPQHF. The CDR3 DNA reads as TGTGCCACCAAACAGGGGACTCAGCCCCAGCATTTT.

This clonotype was counted ten times or more. The V call is TRBV7-9, the J call TRBJ1-1; 8 nucleotides agree with TRBD1. This CDR3 has 18 residues. Germline CDR1 and CDR2: SEHNR and FQNEAQ (reference sequence). Losses at the gene ends were 1 base for V and 6 bases for J; bases not matched to a gene: 16. The CDR3 region is CASSLGIGQGLNAAEAFF. The CDR3, as DNA: TGTGCCAGCAGCTTAGGAATAGGACAGGGTTTGAATGCGGCTGAAGCTTTCTTT. Drawing the rest from reference TRBV7-9 and TRBJ1-1, the complete variable domain is DTGVSQNPRHKITKRGQNVTFRCDPISEHNRLYWYRQTLGQGPEFLTYFQNEAQLEKSRLLSDRFSAERPKGSFSTLEIQRTEQGDSAMYLCASSLGIGQGLNAAEAFFGQGTRLTVV.

Ten or more counts support this clonotype. CDR3 DNA sequence: TGCAGCGTCGCGGGCCGACAAGAGACCCAGTACTTC. Its translation: CSVAGRQETQYF. The chain has TRBV29-1 and TRBJ2-5, with D perhaps TRBD2 (5 bases). CDR1 is SQVTM and CDR2 is ANQGSEA in the germline V gene. V was pared by 6 bases and J by 2 bases, with 10 bases between. CDR3 length: 12 residues.